This T cell receptor (beta chain) was captured in a study of CD8+CD57+ T cells in acquired aplastic anemia (dated by TCRdb to 2016 to 2019). Concerning the study at large: DNA extracted from sorted CD4+ and CD8+ cells had a mean of approximately 3.3 ug, with a range of about 0.19 to 30 ug. CD8+CD57+ expansion was defined as frequency above the mean frequency observed in healthy subjects. What the research found in general, with its limitations: Although roughly 30 CD8+ CDR3 sequences were shared by patients and controls, these sequences appeared highly expressed in patients and within the immunodominant clones of patients. CD8+ Simpson's diversity did not differ significantly between patients and healthy controls (P=0.060).

About this clonotype itself: The target of this receptor is not known. Base qualities are not at hand, and no much larger clone is one base apart.

TCR beta VDJ combination and CDR3 sequence profiling used genomic DNA as the template. An Illumina HiSeq 2000 was used for TCR repertoire sequencing. The published analysis was carried out like this. Repertoire assessment relied on Simpson's diversity index, CDR3 size and DJ length profiles, and TRBV/TRBJ rearrangement plots. Whichever DNA sequence was most abundant in the deep sequencing data was defined as the immunodominant clone. CDR3 amino acid sequences were screened for sharing across subjects and compared with published repertoires and the VDJdb database. The raw public data were reprocessed by TCRdb itself: fastp quality trimming at Q25, MiXCR clonotype calling, in-frame beta chains only. Rows with one shared CDR3 protein collapse into an entry with the most common genes and DNA. The V and J calls and clone size are TCRdb's, not the authors'. The sample table records approximately 220,000 distinct CDR3 sequences; 40% to 50% of these occur just once. The ten largest clones take up approximately 7.8% of the sample.

The junction shows trimming of 6 bases on V and 3 bases on J, plus 12 bases between the germline ends. The CDR3 holds 14 amino acids from the cysteine to the phenylalanine. The only DNA kept is the CDR3, 42 bases in frame from the first base. Flow cytometry had shown CD8+CD57+ cell expansion in the patients selected for sequencing. All patients had severe acquired aplastic anemia diagnosed by International Study of Aplastic Anemia and Agranulocytosis and Camitta criteria. No patient had received any therapy when blood was sampled. TCR repertoires of sorted CD4+ and CD8+ blood T cells from severe aplastic anemia patients and healthy subjects were deep-sequenced in the study. In the USA, patient enrollment took place under clinicaltrials.gov protocols 00001620, 01623167, 00001397, 00071045, 00081523 and 00961064. Ficoll-Paque density gradient centrifugation was used to isolate peripheral blood mononuclear cells. CD4+ and CD8+ T cells were sorted by FACS or magnetic beads before DNA extraction.

The source of this sequence is a human donor with aplastic anemia. The sequence is built from TRBV12-3 or TRBV12-4 and TRBJ1-5; the D gene is perhaps TRBD1, from 5 matching bases. Sequencing was done on a sample of sorted CD4+, CD8+, or CD8+CD57+ T cells (not recorded which) from PBMCs. The CDR3 protein sequence reads: CASRIGENNQPQHF. Here is the DNA: TGTGCCAGCAGAATAGGGGAGAACAATCAGCCCCAGCATTTT.